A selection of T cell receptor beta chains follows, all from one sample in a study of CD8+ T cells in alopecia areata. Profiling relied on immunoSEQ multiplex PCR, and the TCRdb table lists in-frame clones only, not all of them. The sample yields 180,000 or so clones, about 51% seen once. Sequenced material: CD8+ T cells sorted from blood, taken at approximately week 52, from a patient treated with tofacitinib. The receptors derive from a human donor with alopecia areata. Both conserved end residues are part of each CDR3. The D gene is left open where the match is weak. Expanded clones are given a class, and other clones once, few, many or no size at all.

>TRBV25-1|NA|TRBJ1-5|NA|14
CASSELGSGQPQHF
TGTGCCAGCAGTGAATTAGGGTCCGGGCAGCCCCAGCATTTT
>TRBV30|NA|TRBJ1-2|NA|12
CAWNGPRYGYTF
TGTGCCTGGAACGGACCGCGGTATGGCTACACCTTC
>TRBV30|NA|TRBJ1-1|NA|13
CAWSVDVNTEAFF
TGTGCCTGGAGTGTAGACGTGAACACTGAAGCTTTCTTT
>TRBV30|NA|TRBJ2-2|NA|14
CAWSRGHPGGELFF
TGTGCCTGGAGCAGGGGTCACCCAGGCGGGGAGCTGTTTTTT
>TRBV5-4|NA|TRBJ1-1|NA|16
CASSLDGGWGSTEAFF
TGTGCCAGCAGCTTGGATGGCGGCTGGGGGAGCACTGAAGCTTTCTTT
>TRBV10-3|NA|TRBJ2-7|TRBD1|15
CAISEDRGSSYEQYF
TGTGCCATCAGTGAGGACAGGGGCAGCTCCTACGAGCAGTACTTC
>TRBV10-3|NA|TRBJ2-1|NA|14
CAISDGGQFNEQFF
TGTGCCATCAGTGACGGGGGGCAGTTCAATGAGCAGTTCTTC
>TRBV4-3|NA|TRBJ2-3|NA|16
CASSQSLGEGTDTQYF
TGCGCCAGCAGCCAAAGTCTTGGGGAGGGCACAGATACGCAGTATTTT
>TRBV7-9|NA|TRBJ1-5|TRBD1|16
CASSPPEDRAGQPQHF
TGTGCCAGCAGCCCCCCGGAGGACAGGGCCGGTCAGCCCCAGCATTTT
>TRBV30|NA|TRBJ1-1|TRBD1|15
CAWSQGGVMDTEAFF
TGTGCCTGGAGTCAAGGGGGCGTGATGGACACTGAAGCTTTCTTT
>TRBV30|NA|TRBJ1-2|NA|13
CAWSSQGYDGYTF
TGTGCCTGGAGTAGTCAGGGATATGATGGCTACACCTTC
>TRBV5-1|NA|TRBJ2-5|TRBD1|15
CASSTRTGEEETQYF
TGCGCCAGCAGCACACGGACAGGGGAGGAAGAGACCCAGTACTTC
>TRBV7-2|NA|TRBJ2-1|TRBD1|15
CASSSWTGPNFEQFF
TGTGCCAGCAGCTCATGGACAGGTCCAAACTTCGAGCAGTTCTTC
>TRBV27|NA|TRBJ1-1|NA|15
CASSLWADSDTEAFF
TGTGCCAGCAGTTTATGGGCCGATTCGGACACTGAAGCTTTCTTT
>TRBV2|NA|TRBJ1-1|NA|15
CAREDPLFMNTEAFF
TGTGCCAGGGAGGACCCTCTTTTCATGAACACTGAAGCTTTCTTT
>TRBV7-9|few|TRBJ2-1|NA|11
CASSLIHEQFF
TGTGCCAGCAGCTTAATTCATGAGCAGTTCTTC
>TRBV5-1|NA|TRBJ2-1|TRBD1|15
CASTSLRTGVNEQFF
TGCGCCAGCACGTCTCTCAGGACAGGTGTTAATGAGCAGTTCTTC
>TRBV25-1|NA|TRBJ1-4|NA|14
CASKGNGVYEKLFF
TGTGCCAGCAAGGGGAATGGGGTTTATGAAAAACTGTTTTTT
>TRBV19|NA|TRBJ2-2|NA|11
CAMGSTGELFF
TGTGCCATGGGTTCCACCGGGGAGCTGTTTTTT
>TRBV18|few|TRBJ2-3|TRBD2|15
CASSPSAGGTDTQYF
TGTGCCAGCTCACCATCAGCGGGAGGCACAGATACGCAGTATTTT
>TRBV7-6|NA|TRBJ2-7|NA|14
CASSLDGLSYEQYF
TGTGCCAGCAGCTTAGACGGACTATCCTACGAGCAGTACTTC
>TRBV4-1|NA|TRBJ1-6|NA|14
CASSERGFDSPLHF
TGCGCCAGCAGCGAGCGAGGTTTTGATTCACCCCTCCACTTT
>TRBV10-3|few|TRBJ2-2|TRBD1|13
CAISGQGLVELFF
TGTGCCATCAGTGGACAGGGTCTAGTGGAGCTGTTTTTT
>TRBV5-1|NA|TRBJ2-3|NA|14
CASSLRLNTDTQYF
TGCGCCAGCAGCTTGAGACTAAACACAGATACGCAGTATTTT
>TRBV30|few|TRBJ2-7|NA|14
CAWERDGSSYEQYF
TGTGCCTGGGAAAGGGACGGGAGCTCCTACGAGCAGTACTTC
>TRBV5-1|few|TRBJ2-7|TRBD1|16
CASSWGQAGSGYEQYF
TGCGCCAGCAGCTGGGGACAGGCCGGGTCCGGGTACGAGCAGTACTTC
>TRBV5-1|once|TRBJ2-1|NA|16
CASSPDGVISYNEQFF
TGCGCCAGCAGCCCGGACGGGGTTATCTCCTACAATGAGCAGTTCTTC
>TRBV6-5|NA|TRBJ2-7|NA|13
CASSYESSYEQYF
TGTGCCAGCAGTTACGAGAGCTCCTACGAGCAGTACTTC
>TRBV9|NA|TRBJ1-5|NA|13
CASSGKTDQPQHF
TGTGCCAGCAGCGGCAAAACAGATCAGCCCCAGCATTTT
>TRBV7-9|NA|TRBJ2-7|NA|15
CASSFPGTSSYEQYF
TGTGCCAGCAGCTTCCCCGGGACCAGCTCCTACGAGCAGTACTTC
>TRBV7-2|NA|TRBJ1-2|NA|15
CASSLVGAGFHGYTF
TGTGCCAGCAGCTTAGTAGGCGCAGGGTTTCATGGCTACACCTTC